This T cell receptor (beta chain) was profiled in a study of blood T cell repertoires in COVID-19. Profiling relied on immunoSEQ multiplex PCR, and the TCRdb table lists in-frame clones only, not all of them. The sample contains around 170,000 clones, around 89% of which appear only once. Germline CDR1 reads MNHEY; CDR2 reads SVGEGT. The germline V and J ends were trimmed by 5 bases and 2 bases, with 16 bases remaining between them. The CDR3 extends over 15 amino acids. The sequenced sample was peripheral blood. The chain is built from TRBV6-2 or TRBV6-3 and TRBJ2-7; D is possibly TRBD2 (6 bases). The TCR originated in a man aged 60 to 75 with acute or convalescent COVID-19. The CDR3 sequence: CASSPRGGNTYEQYF. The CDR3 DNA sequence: TGTGCCAGCAGTCCCCGTGGAGGGAATACCTACGAGCAGTACTTC.